These 15 T cell receptor beta chains share one sample of origin, sequenced in a study of cytomegalovirus exposure and HLA in healthy donors. Primers included in the PCR were 60 Vbeta and 13 Jbeta primers. The method was immunoSEQ multiplex PCR; TCRdb's version includes in-frame clones alone and lacks a portion of them. Altogether approximately 100,000 clones are present, over 9.5% being singletons, with the ten largest covering approximately 6.1%. Sequenced sample: PBMCs. Receptors originate from a man aged 35-49 years in good health and CMV-seropositive.

This clone showed up just a few times. This chain uses TRBV11-1 with TRBJ2-2; 7 nucleotides match TRBD2. Germline CDR1 and CDR2: SGHAT and FQDESV (reference sequence). V lost 0 bases to trimming and J lost 3 bases; unmatched junction nucleotides: 1. The CDR3 totals 15 residues. The CDR3 spells CASSLAGGYTGELFF. The CDR3 DNA is TGTGCCAGCAGCTTAGCGGGAGGGTACACCGGGGAGCTGTTTTTT.

The gene calls are TRBV7-3 and TRBJ2-1, with D possibly being TRBD1 (6 bases). Germline lookup yields CDR1 SGHTA and CDR2 FQGTGA. The length of the CDR3 is 19 residues. Trimming left V 1 base short and J 0 bases short, with 19 bases between. DNA for the CDR3: TGTGCCAGCAGCTTAAACTTGGGACATTACATTAGCTCCTACAATGAGCAGTTCTTC. Translation gives CASSLNLGHYISSYNEQFF.

The rearrangement uses TRBV9 and TRBJ2-5, with 8 bases identical to TRBD1. The ends lost 2 bases at V and 1 base at J; junction bases unmatched: 1. Germline loops: CDR1 SGDLS, CDR2 YYNGEE. This CDR3 comprises 14 residues. This CDR3 reads CASSVGTGQETQYF. Written as DNA, the CDR3 is TGTGCCAGCAGCGTCGGGACAGGCCAAGAGACCCAGTACTTC.

The chain has TRBV10-3 and TRBJ2-1, with 12 bases aligning to TRBD1. CDR1 is ENHRY and CDR2 is SYGVKD in the germline V gene. The V segment lost 0 bases and the J segment 9 bases; nucleotides outside the gene matches: 6. There are 16 residues in the CDR3. The chain's CDR3 is CAISESPGQGAFEQFF. The DNA for the CDR3 is TGTGCCATCAGTGAGTCCCCGGGACAGGGGGCTTTTGAGCAGTTCTTC.

This clone was seen a few times. This chain connects TRBV7-9 to TRBJ2-2, with TRBD2 as a possible D gene (6 bases). The germline gives CDR1 SEHNR, CDR2 FQNEAQ (reference sequence). The CDR3 runs 14 residues. Trimming cost V 6 bases and J 5 bases, with 13 bases left between them. The CDR3 here is CASSPGGPTGELFF. The CDR3 DNA reads TGTGCCAGCAGTCCCGGAGGGCCGACCGGGGAGCTGTTTTTT.

This clone was found a few times. The chain carries TRBV30 and TRBJ1-1, with D possibly matching TRBD1 (5 bases). Trimming removed 3 bases from V and 7 bases from J, with 15 bases in between. The CDR3 sequence is 13 residues long. The V gene's germline CDR1 is GTSNPN and CDR2 SVGIG (reference sequence). The CDR3: CAWSYQGWGEAFF. The CDR3 nucleotides are TGTGCCTGGAGCTACCAGGGATGGGGTGAAGCTTTCTTT.

With regard to this clone: The final CDR3 position lacks the conserved phenylalanine or tryptophan, pointing to a likely read error. No DNA is shown, since the ends of the CDR3 on it are uncertain; the CDR3 is the one TCRdb lists. At the DNA level, this CDR3 is encoded by other sequences in the same sample as well. This rearrangement joins TRBV30 to TRBJ1-1; TRBD1, the table's D call, was not compared with the DNA. The CDR3 totals 12 residues, both ends included. Per the germline V gene, CDR1 is GTSNPN and CDR2 is SVGIG (reference sequence). The chain's CDR3 is CAWIVGAGAPGV.

The V gene is TRBV19, the J gene TRBJ1-5; possible D gene TRBD1, 5 bases. CDR3 length equals 16 residues. V lost 0 bases and J lost 2, with 11 bases in between. Germline CDR1 and CDR2: LNHDA and SQIVND (reference sequence). The CDR3 bases are TGTGCCAGTAGTATAGATCCCGCCAGGGGCAATCAGCCCCAGCATTTT. Amino acids: CASSIDPARGNQPQHF.

V usage is TRBV28 and J usage is TRBJ2-7; D is unclear. The CDR3 runs to 14 residues. V lost 2 bases to trimming and J lost 2 bases, with 10 bases between them. Germline V gene lookup returns CDR1 MDHEN and CDR2 SYDVKM. The CDR3 here is CASSLLEKPYEQYF. The CDR3 DNA is TGTGCCAGCAGTTTACTCGAAAAGCCCTACGAGCAGTACTTC.

This rearrangement joins TRBV5-6 to TRBJ1-5; 9 bases are shared with TRBD1. Trimming cost V 2 bases and J 6 bases; bases outside gene matches: 3. The CDR3 sequence is 14 residues long. The germline V gene has CDR1 SGHDT and CDR2 YYEEEE. The CDR3 region has the DNA TGTGCCAGCAGCTTTACAGGGGGCCGTCAGCCCCAGCATTTT. This sequence encodes CASSFTGGRQPQHF. The full variable domain, in which reference TRBV5-6 and TRBJ1-5 provide the parts outside the CDR3, is DAGVTQSPTHLIKTRGQQVTLRCSPKSGHDTVSWYQQALGQGPQFIFQYYEEEERQRGNFPDRFSGHQFPNYSSELNVNALLLGDSALYLCASSFTGGRQPQHFGDGTRLSIL.

This clone occurred a few times. The chain recombines TRBV5-1 with TRBJ2-1; D possibly corresponds to TRBD1 (5 bases). The CDR3 extends over 15 amino acids. Germline V CDR1 and CDR2: SGHRS, YFSETQ. V lost 4 bases and J 0 bases, leaving 11 bases between the germline ends. CDR3: CASSPQASSYNEQFF. In DNA form, the CDR3 reads TGCGCCAGCAGCCCACAGGCGAGCTCCTACAATGAGCAGTTCTTC.

This clone came up a few times. This chain links TRBV29-1 with TRBJ2-1; tentative D call: TRBD1 (5 bases). Trimming took 7 bases from V and 0 from J, leaving 10 bases between them. Germline V CDR1 and CDR2: SQVTM, ANQGSEA. The CDR3 length is 13 residues. The CDR3 spells CSGGRSSYNEQFF. CDR3 nucleotides: TGCAGCGGGGGCCGGAGCTCCTACAATGAGCAGTTCTTC.

This clone was detected a few times. Written as DNA, the CDR3 is TGTGCCAGCAGCTTAGAGGGGACAGGGGGGTACAATGAGCAGTTCTTC. This encodes CASSLEGTGGYNEQFF. The V gene is TRBV13, the J gene TRBJ2-1, with TRBD1 identical over 11 bases. This CDR3 comprises 16 residues. V lost 1 base to trimming and J lost 4 bases; unmatched junction nucleotides: 3. CDR1 is PRHDT and CDR2 is FYEKMQ in the germline V gene (reference sequence). Together with reference TRBV13 and TRBJ2-1, the CDR3 gives the full variable domain: AAGVIQSPRHLIKEKRETATLKCYPIPRHDTVYWYQQGPGQDPQFLISFYEKMQSDKGSIPDRFSAQQFSDYHSELNMSSLELGDSALYFCASSLEGTGGYNEQFFGPGTRLTVL.

A few counts support this clone. The chain joins TRBV6-1 to TRBJ1-1, with 9 bases identical to TRBD1. Trimming at V came to 7 bases and at J to 1 base, leaving 4 bases not matched to a gene. The CDR3 extends over 14 amino acids. The germline gives CDR1 MNHNS, CDR2 SASEGT. CDR3 sequence: CASNQDRGNTEAFF. CDR3 DNA: TGTGCCAGCAATCAGGACAGGGGGAACACTGAAGCTTTCTTT.

CDR3 sequence: CASSFSGSAQETQYF. The CDR3 nucleotides read TGCGCCAGCAGCTTTAGCGGAAGCGCCCAAGAGACCCAGTACTTC. The V call is TRBV5-1, the J call TRBJ2-5; D is possibly TRBD2 (6 bases). CDR1 and CDR2 (germline): SGHRS, YFSETQ. With 2 bases removed from V and 1 base from J, the gap between germline ends came to 12 bases. The CDR3 consists of 15 residues.